The 13 T cell receptor beta chains in this list originate from one sample, sequenced in a study of T cells in Graves' hyperthyroidism and ophthalmopathy. Amplified TCR beta CDR3 regions came from RNA transcripts. Initially, a first-round RT-PCR of the TCR CDR3 employed the HTBI primer set. TCRdb recomputed calls from the multiplex PCR reads with MiXCR, one row per CDR3 protein. The sample shows more than 300,000 distinct CDR3 sequences, less than 20% of them seen only once. Input material: blood. These receptors originate from a man aged 18 to 35 with Graves' ophthalmopathy.

This clonotype was observed many times. The rearrangement uses TRBV6-1 and TRBJ2-1; D perhaps matches TRBD1 (6 bases). With 5 bases removed from V and 0 bases from J, the gap between germline ends came to 11 bases. The germline CDR1 and CDR2 sequences are MNHNS and SASEGT. The CDR3 covers 15 residues. This CDR3 is CASSRQESSYNEQFF. CDR3 nucleotides: TGTGCCAGCAGTCGACAGGAAAGCTCCTACAATGAGCAGTTCTTC.

This clonotype turned up a few times. The gene calls are TRBV6-1 and TRBJ1-2; weak D call: TRBD1 (5 bases). Trimming took 4 bases from V and 2 from J, leaving 14 bases between them. The germline V gene has CDR1 MNHNS and CDR2 SASEGT. The CDR3 totals 15 residues. The CDR3 sequence is CASSARSGTNYGYTF. The CDR3 DNA sequence: TGTGCCAGCAGTGCGAGATCCGGGACCAACTATGGCTACACCTTC.

The chain joins TRBV28 to TRBJ2-7, with 11 nucleotides matching TRBD1. This CDR3 contains 15 residues. Germline V lookup: CDR1 MDHEN, CDR2 SYDVKM. V gave up 5 bases and J gave up 4 bases; unmatched junction bases: 7. The chain's CDR3 is CASSPWDRGGYEQYF. Here the CDR3 DNA reads TGTGCCAGCAGTCCCTGGGACAGGGGGGGGTACGAGCAGTACTTC.

This clonotype has a single count. A much more abundant neighbour one base away suggests this may be a read error. The chain employs TRBV6-2 or TRBV6-3 and TRBJ1-4, with 7 bases identical to TRBD1. Germline V gene lookup returns CDR1 MNHEY and CDR2 SVGEGT. V lost 0 bases, J lost 8 bases, and 6 bases stayed unmatched. The CDR3 runs 15 residues. CDR3 in amino acids: CASSYSGQRTEKLFF. CDR3 bases: TGTGCCAGCAGTTACTCGGGACAGCGGACGGAAAAACTGTTTTTT.

This clonotype was detected many times. The chain employs TRBV7-3 and TRBJ2-3; D might be TRBD1 or TRBD2, each matching 5 bases. Germline assignment: CDR1 SGHTA and CDR2 FQGTGA. The CDR3 has 15 residues. V shed 11 bases and J shed 1 base, with 19 bases lying between them. This chain's CDR3 is CASSPSGQGTDTQYF. In DNA, the CDR3 is TGTGCCTCCTCGCCATCGGGGCAGGGCACAGATACGCAGTATTTT.

The rearrangement joins TRBV5-1 to TRBJ1-1; 7 bases are a match to TRBD1. This CDR3 is built from 14 residues. CDR1 and CDR2 (germline): SGHRS, YFSETQ. With V trimmed by 7 bases and J by 1 base, 7 bases remained unmatched. CDR3: CASQGGGGNTEAFF. Written as DNA, the CDR3 is TGCGCCAGCCAGGGAGGGGGCGGGAACACTGAAGCTTTCTTT.

The rearrangement uses TRBV19 and TRBJ1-2, with 9 bases lining up with TRBD1. The CDR3 has 14 amino acids. CDR1 and CDR2 (germline): LNHDA, SQIVND (reference sequence). Trimming at V came to 3 bases and at J to 8 bases, leaving 7 bases not matched to a gene. The CDR3 bases are TGTGCCAGTAGTATGTCGGACAGGGGTTTCGGCTACACCTTC. Protein sequence: CASSMSDRGFGYTF.

In its sample, this clonotype was seen a few times. The chain joins TRBV5-1 to TRBJ2-5, with 7 bases matching TRBD1. The CDR3 is 16 amino acids. V dropped 3 bases and J dropped 1; count of bases not matched to a gene: 9. The germline gives CDR1 SGHRS, CDR2 YFSETQ. The CDR3 DNA sequence: TGCGCCAGCAGCTGGAGCCTCCGGGACAGCCAAGAGACCCAGTACTTC. Protein sequence: CASSWSLRDSQETQYF.

At least ten counts were recorded for this clonotype. The rearrangement joins TRBV27 to TRBJ2-7; possibly TRBD1 or TRBD2 for D (5 bases each). V was shortened by 5 bases and J by 5 bases, with 19 bases between the two germline ends. From germline, CDR1 is MNHEY and CDR2 SMNVEV (reference sequence). This CDR3 contains 15 residues. CDR3 sequence reads: CASSTTGPPWDEQYF. The CDR3 region has the DNA TGTGCCAGCAGTACCACGGGACCCCCGTGGGACGAGCAGTACTTC.

This clonotype came up once. The V call is TRBV6-5, the J call TRBJ2-3; D is perhaps TRBD2 (7 bases). CDR1 MNHEY and CDR2 SVGAGI come from the germline V gene. Trimming pared 0 bases from V and 6 bases from J, leaving 16 bases between. CDR3 length: 16 residues. The CDR3 sequence: CASSYSRGGPADTQYF. The CDR3 DNA reads TGTGCCAGCAGTTACTCTAGGGGGGGGCCGGCTGATACGCAGTATTTT.

This clonotype was seen at least ten times. This sequence joins TRBV28 and TRBJ2-1, with unresolved D. CDR1 and CDR2 (germline): MDHEN, SYDVKM. This CDR3 comprises 13 residues. The CDR3 DNA follows: TGTGCGACCTGGACGGTTAACTACAATGAGCAGTTCTTC. Protein product: CATWTVNYNEQFF.

The table lists this clonotype with many counts. The rearrangement uses TRBV2 and TRBJ2-1; 7 bases align to TRBD1. From germline, CDR1 is SNHLY and CDR2 FYNNEI. J lost 7 bases, V lost 5 bases, and 8 bases had no gene match. CDR3 length equals 14 residues. CDR3 sequence: CASSTQGDRNEQFF. CDR3 bases: TGTGCCAGCAGTACCCAGGGGGATCGGAATGAGCAGTTCTTC.

This clonotype was seen repeatedly, ten times or more. The chain links TRBV18 to TRBJ2-7, with D perhaps TRBD2 (5 bases). The ends were cut back, 6 bases at V and 2 bases at J, with 11 bases in the middle. Germline CDR1 and CDR2: KGHSH and LQKENI. The CDR3 is 13 amino acids. The CDR3 here is CASSVGLAYEQYF. The CDR3, as DNA: TGTGCCAGCTCTGTCGGACTTGCCTACGAGCAGTACTTC.